This is a list of T cell receptor beta chains from one sample in a study of shared clonotypes between healthy human individuals. Generated by immunoSEQ multiplex PCR, the TCRdb table keeps only in-frame clones and is missing some. Among under 350,000 clones listed, around 90% were seen once. Sequencing used memory CD8+ T cells sorted from blood. The receptor set was obtained from a man younger than 35 in good health. The CDR3 runs from the conserved cysteine through the conserved F or W. The D gene is left open where the match is weak.

CDR3 length: 11
J gene: TRBJ1-1
V gene: TRBV30
D gene: .
CDR3 DNA: TGTGCCTGGAGTATGAACACTGAAGCTTTCTTT
CDR3 protein: CAWSMNTEAFF

CDR3 length: 16
J gene: TRBJ2-1
V gene: TRBV9
D gene: .
CDR3 DNA: TGTGCCAGCAGCGGTCCCCGGGGGGCTCACAACAATGAGCAGTTCTTC
CDR3 protein: CASSGPRGAHNNEQFF

CDR3 length: 16
J gene: TRBJ1-1
V gene: TRBV10-3
D gene: .
CDR3 DNA: TGTGCCATCAGTGAGTCGGAGCTCGCGGGGGGCACTGAAGCTTTCTTT
CDR3 protein: CAISESELAGGTEAFF

CDR3 length: 13
J gene: TRBJ2-7
V gene: TRBV13
D gene: .
CDR3 DNA: TGTGCCAGCAGCTTAGGGCATCCCCAGGAGCAGTACTTC
CDR3 protein: CASSLGHPQEQYF

CDR3 length: 15
J gene: TRBJ1-6
V gene: TRBV6-5
D gene: TRBD1
CDR3 DNA: TGTGCCAGCAGATGGACAGGGACCCTCGATTCACCCCTCCACTTT
CDR3 protein: CASRWTGTLDSPLHF

CDR3 length: 13
J gene: TRBJ2-7
V gene: TRBV2
D gene: .
CDR3 DNA: TGTGCCAGCAGTCCGCTAGTTTCCTACGAGCAGTACTTC
CDR3 protein: CASSPLVSYEQYF

CDR3 length: 13
J gene: TRBJ1-2
V gene: TRBV30
D gene: .
CDR3 DNA: TGTGCCTGGAGTGTGGCGGCCGCCGATGGCTACACCTTC
CDR3 protein: CAWSVAAADGYTF

CDR3 length: 18
J gene: TRBJ2-1
V gene: TRBV28
D gene: TRBD2
CDR3 DNA: TGTGCCAGCAGGGACGTTAGTCGACTAGCGGGGAGGTACAATGAGCAGTTCTTC
CDR3 protein: CASRDVSRLAGRYNEQFF

CDR3 length: 14
J gene: TRBJ1-1
V gene: TRBV4-3
D gene: .
CDR3 DNA: TGCGCCAGCAGCCAGCTCACATCAGGGACTGAAGCTTTCTTT
CDR3 protein: CASSQLTSGTEAFF

CDR3 length: 18
J gene: TRBJ2-1
V gene: TRBV4-2
D gene: TRBD2
CDR3 DNA: TGTGCCAGCAGCCAAGAGATCCCACTAGCGGGGGGGCCTCGGGAGCAGTTCTTC
CDR3 protein: CASSQEIPLAGGPREQFF

CDR3 length: 13
J gene: TRBJ1-2
V gene: TRBV30
D gene: .
CDR3 DNA: TGTGCCTGGAGTGTGGGGGCAGGGACTGGCTACACCTTC
CDR3 protein: CAWSVGAGTGYTF

CDR3 length: 16
J gene: TRBJ1-1
V gene: TRBV6-1
D gene: .
CDR3 DNA: TGTGCCAGCAGTGAACCCCCAGGAAGGGGGTGGACTGAAGCTTTCTTT
CDR3 protein: CASSEPPGRGWTEAFF

CDR3 length: 14
J gene: TRBJ2-7
V gene: TRBV9
D gene: .
CDR3 DNA: TGTGCCAGCAGCGTCCAGGGTGGTTCCTACGAGCAGTACTTC
CDR3 protein: CASSVQGGSYEQYF

CDR3 length: 12
J gene: TRBJ1-2
V gene: TRBV27
D gene: .
CDR3 DNA: TGTGCCAGCAGTTTAGGGGGCGGGGGCTACACCTTC
CDR3 protein: CASSLGGGGYTF

CDR3 length: 14
J gene: TRBJ1-2
V gene: TRBV6-6
D gene: .
CDR3 DNA: TGTGCCAGCAGTCCGGGACGCGTCGAGTTCGGCTACACCTTC
CDR3 protein: CASSPGRVEFGYTF

CDR3 length: 13
J gene: TRBJ2-2
V gene: TRBV2
D gene: .
CDR3 DNA: TGTGCCAGCAGTGAAGGAGCCGGCGGGGAGCTGTTTTTT
CDR3 protein: CASSEGAGGELFF

CDR3 length: 15
J gene: TRBJ2-1
V gene: TRBV6-5
D gene: .
CDR3 DNA: TGTGCCAGCAGTTATGTCATACAGGGTTACAATGAGCAGTTCTTC
CDR3 protein: CASSYVIQGYNEQFF

CDR3 length: 18
J gene: TRBJ1-1
V gene: TRBV5-6
D gene: TRBD1
CDR3 DNA: TGTGCCAGCAGCTCGCCGGGACAGGGATCCCAACTATGGACTGAAGCTTTCTTT
CDR3 protein: CASSSPGQGSQLWTEAFF

CDR3 length: 13
J gene: TRBJ1-1
V gene: TRBV6-5
D gene: .
CDR3 DNA: TGTGCCAGCAGTCCGGCTGGGGGCACTGAAGCTTTCTTT
CDR3 protein: CASSPAGGTEAFF

CDR3 length: 13
J gene: TRBJ1-5
V gene: TRBV5-5
D gene: .
CDR3 DNA: TGTGCCAGCAGCTTGGTGGGGAATCAGCCCCAGCATTTT
CDR3 protein: CASSLVGNQPQHF

CDR3 length: 16
J gene: TRBJ1-2
V gene: TRBV2
D gene: .
CDR3 DNA: TGTGCCAGCAGCAAAAAAATCGAGGAAACAAACTATGGCTACACCTTC
CDR3 protein: CASSKKIEETNYGYTF

CDR3 length: 16
J gene: TRBJ2-2
V gene: TRBV27
D gene: TRBD1
CDR3 DNA: TGTGCCAGCACCCTAAGCCGGGACAGGGTGACTGGGGAGCTGTTTTTT
CDR3 protein: CASTLSRDRVTGELFF